The clone carrying this T cell receptor (beta chain) was seen more than once but under ten times. A second PCR of about 7 to 11 cycles used a sample-barcoded 5' primer and a J-beta primer mix. Using its own MiXCR run on the 5' RACE reads, TCRdb lists one record per CDR3 protein. The table shows around 1,000,000 distinct CDR3 sequences, with approximately 25% occurring only once. This record comes from a study of blood T cells in healthy people across ages. Germline V gene lookup returns CDR1 MGHRA and CDR2 YSYEKL. The V and J ends lost 5 bases and 10 bases, in that order; junction bases with no gene match: 10. The length of the CDR3 is 13 residues. The same specimen was also included in a second study, on T cells of mothers and their children.

Sample: blood. The chain uses TRBV4-1 and TRBJ2-7; 8 positions match TRBD1. This receptor was taken from a girl aged 2 to 9 in good health. The CDR3 bases are TGCGCCAGCAGCGCTAATGCCGGACAGGGTCAGTACTTC. It codes for CASSANAGQGQYF.